This T cell receptor (beta chain) was recorded in a study of shared clonotypes between healthy human individuals (dated by TCRdb to 2018 to 2020). For context, the study as a whole: The cohort included three men and a couple of women between 18 and 49 years of age. Blood TCR repertoires of five healthy adults were deeply sequenced to estimate repertoire size and the extent of clonotype sharing between individuals. Leukapheresis yielded between about 0.85 and 9.5 billion PBMCs per donor. To increase sequencing depth and limit assay-specific biases, different laboratories used diverse techniques to prepare libraries and sequence TCR repertoires. Per donor, three plates each were used for CD4 naive and CD4 memory, two for CD8 naive, and one for CD8 memory.

Using the deep immunoSEQ assay, multiplex PCR amplified TCR CDR3 regions from genomic DNA. Extracted genomic DNA from each cell subset was distributed evenly across all wells of several immunoSEQ 96-well plates, and each plate was treated as a replicate. For sorted subsets, roughly 200 ng of genomic DNA, equivalent to 25,000 to 30,000 T cell genomes, went into each replicate PCR. Purified libraries were quantified with a Qubit 3.0 fluorometer, sized on a Bioanalyzer 2100, and re-quantified with the KAPA Library Quantification kit. Every immunoSEQ 96-well plate was sequenced on a separate single-read 150-cycle Illumina NextSeq 550 flow cell. The authors processed their data as follows. Because the immunoSEQ output included only junctional sequences and no quality scores, the filtering could not be the same as the filtering used for full-length reads. Sequences were annotated with PyIR, a Python wrapper for IgBLAST v1.9, and V/J genes and CDR3 were assigned using IMGT germline references. Any read was removed if the V/J assignment was weak (E-value above 1e-6), the CDR3 was missing, or the read contained stop codons, out-of-frame junctions, or ambiguous translated residues. V3J clonotypes were defined as sequences sharing an identical inferred V gene, J gene, and CDR3 amino acid sequence. The percentage overlap between two repertoires was calculated by dividing the number of shared unique clonotypes by the size of the smaller repertoire. RTK rarefaction, the Chao1 estimator, and Recon v2.1 estimates of unobserved clonotypes were used to assess repertoire richness. Generation probabilities were computed with OLGA for all TCRbeta clonotypes obtained by the gDNA method from several donors. Held by TCRdb, this immuneACCESS table contains in-frame sequences only and omits some clones. Under half of the omission traces to an unresolved V gene where checked; the cause of the rest is unknown. V and J calls and clone size come straight from that table; D and trimming were deduced from the DNA. The sample table contains roughly 890,000 clones; only one count was recorded for almost 95% of them. Clones ranked in the top ten supply 24% of the sample.

CD8 naive samples were CD45RO-negative cells positively selected for CCR7, giving a CD45RA+CCR7+ population that excluded TemRA cells. Healthy HIV-negative adults with no recently reported acute infections or vaccinations were included as donors. All donors were Caucasian adults living in Nashville, Tennessee, USA. After blood collection by leukapheresis, PBMCs were isolated using Ficoll-Histopaque density gradient centrifugation and then cryopreserved in the vapor phase of liquid nitrogen. Analytical flow cytometry was used to check the purity and quantity of every magnetically sorted T cell population. Genomic DNA was isolated from every sorted fraction and measured by UV absorbance on a Nanodrop 2000c. Trimming costs V 4 bases and J 1 base, and their ends lie 15 bases apart. Inclusive of the bounding cysteine and phenylalanine, the CDR3 is 16 residues long. The CDR3 DNA has 48 bases and is translated from base 1. As encoded in the germline V gene (reference sequence), CDR1 is SEHNR while CDR2 is FQNEAQ.

The research as a whole found: The genetic and exposure-history diversity represented was limited by the small number of donors. Sampling was restricted to blood, and TCR repertoires in tissues likely differ from the TCR repertoires found in blood. Larger estimated clonotype richness was generally found for naive subsets than for memory subsets. Even with the large sequencing depth, rarefaction of the sorted-subset datasets indicated that sequencing was incomplete. Higher generation probabilities were observed for clonotypes shared by all four sorted-subset donors than for non-shared clonotypes. Based on pairwise subsampling, the degree of clonotype sharing among donors was expected to be affected by sequencing depth. When four donors were compared, the shared fraction of clonotypes was approximately 5% for naive CD4, 3.5% for naive CD8, 2.3% for memory CD4, and roughly 0.4% for memory CD8.

As for this clone: This receptor's antigen is unknown. One base away there is no much larger clone; base qualities are not given.

Recombination linked TRBV7-9 to TRBJ2-3, with TRBD2 as a weak D call on 6 bases. The sequence derives from a man in his thirties or forties in good health. The sequencing input was naive CD8+ T cells sorted from blood. Reading the label with the study, this specimen's cell subset or site is: CD45RA+CCR7+. CDR3 loop: CASSYHWGLGTDTQYF. The nucleotides read TGTGCCAGCAGCTACCATTGGGGACTGGGCACAGATACGCAGTATTTT.